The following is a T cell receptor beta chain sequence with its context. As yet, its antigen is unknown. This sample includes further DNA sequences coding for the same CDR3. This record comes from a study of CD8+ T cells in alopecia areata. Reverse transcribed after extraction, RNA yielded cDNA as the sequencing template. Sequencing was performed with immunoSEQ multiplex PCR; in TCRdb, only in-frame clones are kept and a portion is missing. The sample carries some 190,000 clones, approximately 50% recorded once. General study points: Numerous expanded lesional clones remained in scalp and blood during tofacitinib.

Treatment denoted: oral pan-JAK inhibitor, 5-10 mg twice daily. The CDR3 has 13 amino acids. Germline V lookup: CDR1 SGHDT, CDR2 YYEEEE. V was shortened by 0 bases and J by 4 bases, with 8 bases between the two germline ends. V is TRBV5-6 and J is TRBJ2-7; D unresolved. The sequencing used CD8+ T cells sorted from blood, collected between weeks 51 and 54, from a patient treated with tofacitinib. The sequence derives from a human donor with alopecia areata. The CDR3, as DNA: TGTGCCAGCAGCTTGGGCTCGGGTTACGAGCAGTACTTC. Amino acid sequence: CASSLGSGYEQYF.